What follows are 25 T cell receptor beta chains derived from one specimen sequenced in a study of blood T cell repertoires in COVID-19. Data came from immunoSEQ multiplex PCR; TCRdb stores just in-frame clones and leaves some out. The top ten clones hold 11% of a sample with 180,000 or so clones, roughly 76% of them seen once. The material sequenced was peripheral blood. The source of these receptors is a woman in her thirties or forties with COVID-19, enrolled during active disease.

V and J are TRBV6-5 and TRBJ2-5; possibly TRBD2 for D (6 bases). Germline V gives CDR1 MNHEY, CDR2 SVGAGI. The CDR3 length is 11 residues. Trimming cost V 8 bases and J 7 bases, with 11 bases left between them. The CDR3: CASSGGTTQYF. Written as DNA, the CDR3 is TGTGCCAGCTCTGGGGGGACGACCCAGTACTTC.

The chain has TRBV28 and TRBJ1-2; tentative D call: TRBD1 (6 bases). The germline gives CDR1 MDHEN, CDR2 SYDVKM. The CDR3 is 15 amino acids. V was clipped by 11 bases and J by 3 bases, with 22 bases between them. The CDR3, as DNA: TGTGCCTCCGTAATAGGAGGGGGGGAAGACTATGGCTACACCTTC. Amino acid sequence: CASVIGGGEDYGYTF.

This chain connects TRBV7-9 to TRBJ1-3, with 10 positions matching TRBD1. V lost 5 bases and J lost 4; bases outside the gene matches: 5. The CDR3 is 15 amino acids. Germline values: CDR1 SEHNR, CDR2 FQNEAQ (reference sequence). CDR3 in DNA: TGTGCCAGCAGCAATGACAGGGGGCAAGGAAACACCATATATTTT. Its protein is CASSNDRGQGNTIYF.

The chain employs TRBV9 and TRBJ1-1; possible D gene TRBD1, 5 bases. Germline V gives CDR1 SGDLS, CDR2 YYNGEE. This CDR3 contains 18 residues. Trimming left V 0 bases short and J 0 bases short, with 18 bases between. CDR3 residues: CASSVGVGARVLNTEAFF. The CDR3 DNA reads TGTGCCAGCAGCGTAGGGGTAGGGGCCCGGGTACTGAACACTGAAGCTTTCTTT.

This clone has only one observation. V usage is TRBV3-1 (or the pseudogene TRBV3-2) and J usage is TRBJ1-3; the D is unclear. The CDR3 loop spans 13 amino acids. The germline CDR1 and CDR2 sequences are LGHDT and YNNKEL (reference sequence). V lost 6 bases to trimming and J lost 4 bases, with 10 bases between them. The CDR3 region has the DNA TGTGCCAGCAGACCGCCGGGGGGAAACACCATATATTTT. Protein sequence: CASRPPGGNTIYF.

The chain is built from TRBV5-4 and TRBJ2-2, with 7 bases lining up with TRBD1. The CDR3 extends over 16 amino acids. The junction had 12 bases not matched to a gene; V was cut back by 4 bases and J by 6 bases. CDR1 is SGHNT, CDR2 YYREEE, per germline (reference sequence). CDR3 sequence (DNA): TGTGCCAGCAGCCCACGACAGGGCTACAGGCCCGGGGAGCTGTTTTTT. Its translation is CASSPRQGYRPGELFF. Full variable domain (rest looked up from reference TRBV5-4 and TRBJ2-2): ETGVTQSPTHLIKTRGQQVTLRCSSQSGHNTVSWYQQALGQGPQFIFQYYREEENGRGNFPPRFSGLQFPNYSSELNVNALELDDSALYLCASSPRQGYRPGELFFGEGSRLTVL.

The CDR3 bases are TGTGCCAGCAGTTACCCCCATAGTGGTCTTGAAGCTTTCTTT. Translated, it gives CASSYPHSGLEAFF. The rearrangement joins TRBV6-2 or TRBV6-3 to TRBJ1-1; no clear D gene. V lost 2 bases and J 7 bases, leaving 14 bases between the germline ends. In germline, CDR1 is MNHEY, CDR2 SVGEGT. This CDR3 has 14 residues.

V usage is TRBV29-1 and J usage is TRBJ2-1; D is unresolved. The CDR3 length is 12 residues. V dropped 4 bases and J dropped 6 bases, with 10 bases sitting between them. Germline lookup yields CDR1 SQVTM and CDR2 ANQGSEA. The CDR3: CSVGGRTNEQFF. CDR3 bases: TGCAGCGTTGGAGGAAGAACCAATGAGCAGTTCTTC.

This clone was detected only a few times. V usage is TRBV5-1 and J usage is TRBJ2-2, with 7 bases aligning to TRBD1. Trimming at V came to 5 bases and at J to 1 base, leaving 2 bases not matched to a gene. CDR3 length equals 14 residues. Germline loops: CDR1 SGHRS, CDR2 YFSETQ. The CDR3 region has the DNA TGCGCCAGCAGAAGGACAGGGAACACCGGGGAGCTGTTTTTT. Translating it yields CASRRTGNTGELFF.

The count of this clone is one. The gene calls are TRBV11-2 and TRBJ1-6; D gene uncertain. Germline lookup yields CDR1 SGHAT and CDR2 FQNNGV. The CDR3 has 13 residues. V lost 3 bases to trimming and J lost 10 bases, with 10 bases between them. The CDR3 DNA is TGTGCCAGCAGCTTGACTATGGACTCACCCCTCCACTTT. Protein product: CASSLTMDSPLHF.

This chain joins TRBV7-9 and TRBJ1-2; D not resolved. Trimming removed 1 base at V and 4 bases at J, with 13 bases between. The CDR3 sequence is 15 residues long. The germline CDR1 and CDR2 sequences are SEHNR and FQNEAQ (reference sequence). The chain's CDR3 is CASSLVDFTGYGYTF. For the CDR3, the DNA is TGTGCCAGCAGCTTAGTGGACTTCACGGGCTATGGCTACACCTTC.

The CDR3 spells CASGGTGYGYTF. CDR3 DNA sequence: TGTGCCAGCGGAGGGACAGGTTATGGCTACACCTTC. The rearrangement uses TRBV2 and TRBJ1-2, with 8 bases matching TRBD1. The CDR3 has 12 residues. The germline V gene has CDR1 SNHLY and CDR2 FYNNEI. After removal of 8 bases from V and 5 bases from J, the junction contained 4 bases not matched to a gene.

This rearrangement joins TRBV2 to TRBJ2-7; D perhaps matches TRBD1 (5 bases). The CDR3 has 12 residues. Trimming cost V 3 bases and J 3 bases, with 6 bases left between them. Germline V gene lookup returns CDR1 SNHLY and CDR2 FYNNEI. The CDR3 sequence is CASSDQGYEQYF. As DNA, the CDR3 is TGTGCCAGCAGTGATCAGGGCTACGAGCAGTACTTC. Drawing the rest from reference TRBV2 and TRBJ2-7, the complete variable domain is EPEVTQTPSHQVTQMGQEVILRCVPISNHLYFYWYRQILGQKVEFLVSFYNNEISEKSEIFDDQFSVERPDGSNFTLKIRSTKLEDSAMYFCASSDQGYEQYFGPGTRLTVT.

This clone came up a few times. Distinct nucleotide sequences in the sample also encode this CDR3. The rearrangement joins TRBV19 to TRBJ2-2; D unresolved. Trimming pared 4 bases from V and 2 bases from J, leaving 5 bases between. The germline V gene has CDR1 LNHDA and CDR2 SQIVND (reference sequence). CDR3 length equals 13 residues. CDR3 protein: CASSTSNTGELFF. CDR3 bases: TGTGCCAGTAGTACATCAAACACCGGGGAGCTGTTTTTT.

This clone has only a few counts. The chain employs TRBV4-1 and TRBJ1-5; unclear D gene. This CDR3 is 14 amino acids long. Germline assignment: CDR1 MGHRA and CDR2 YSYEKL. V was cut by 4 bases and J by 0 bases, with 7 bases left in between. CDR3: CASSLEGSNQPQHF. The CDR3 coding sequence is TGCGCCAGCAGCCTCGAGGGTAGCAATCAGCCCCAGCATTTT.

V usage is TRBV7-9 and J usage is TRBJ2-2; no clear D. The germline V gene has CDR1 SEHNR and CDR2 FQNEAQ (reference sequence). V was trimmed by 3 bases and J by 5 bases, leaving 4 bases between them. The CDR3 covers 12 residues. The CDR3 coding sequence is TGTGCCAGCAGCTTCCATACCGGGGAGCTGTTTTTT. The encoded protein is CASSFHTGELFF.

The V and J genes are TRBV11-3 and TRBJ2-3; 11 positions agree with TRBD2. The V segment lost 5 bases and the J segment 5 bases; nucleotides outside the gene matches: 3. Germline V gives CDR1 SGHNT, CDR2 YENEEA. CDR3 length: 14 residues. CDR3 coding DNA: TGTGCCAGCAGCCTGGGACTAGCGGAAGATACGCAGTATTTT. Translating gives CASSLGLAEDTQYF.

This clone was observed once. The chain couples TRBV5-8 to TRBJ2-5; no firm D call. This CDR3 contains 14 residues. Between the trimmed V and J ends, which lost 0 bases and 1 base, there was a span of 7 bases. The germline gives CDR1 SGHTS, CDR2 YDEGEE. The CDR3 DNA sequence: TGTGCCAGCAGCTTGGACAGAACCCAAGAGACCCAGTACTTC. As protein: CASSLDRTQETQYF.

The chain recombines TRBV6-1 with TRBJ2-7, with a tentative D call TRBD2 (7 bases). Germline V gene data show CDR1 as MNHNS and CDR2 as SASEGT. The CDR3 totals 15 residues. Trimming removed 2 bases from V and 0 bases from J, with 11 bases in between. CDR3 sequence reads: CASSELAGASYEQYV. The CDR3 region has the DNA TGTGCCAGCAGTGAACTGGCGGGGGCCTCCTACGAGCAGTACGTC.

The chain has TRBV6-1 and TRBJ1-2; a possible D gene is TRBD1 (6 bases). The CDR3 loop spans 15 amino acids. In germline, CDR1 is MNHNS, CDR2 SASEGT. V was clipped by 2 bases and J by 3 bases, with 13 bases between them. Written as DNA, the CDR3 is TGTGCCAGCAGTGAATTTGAGACAGGCTACTATGGCTACACCTTC. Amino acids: CASSEFETGYYGYTF.

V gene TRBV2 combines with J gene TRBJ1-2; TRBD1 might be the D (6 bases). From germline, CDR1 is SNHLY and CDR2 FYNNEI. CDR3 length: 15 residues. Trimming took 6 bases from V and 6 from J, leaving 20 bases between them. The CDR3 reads CASSPGHQTRDGYTF. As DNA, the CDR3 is TGTGCCAGCAGCCCGGGACACCAAACAAGGGATGGCTACACCTTC.

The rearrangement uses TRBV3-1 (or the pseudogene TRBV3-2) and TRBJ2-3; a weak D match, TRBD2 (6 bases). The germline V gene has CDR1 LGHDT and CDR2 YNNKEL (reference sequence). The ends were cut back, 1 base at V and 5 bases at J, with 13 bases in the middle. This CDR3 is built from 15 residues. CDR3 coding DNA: TGTGCCAGCAGCCAAGCGAGGGCTAGCGTAGATACGCAGTATTTT. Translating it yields CASSQARASVDTQYF.

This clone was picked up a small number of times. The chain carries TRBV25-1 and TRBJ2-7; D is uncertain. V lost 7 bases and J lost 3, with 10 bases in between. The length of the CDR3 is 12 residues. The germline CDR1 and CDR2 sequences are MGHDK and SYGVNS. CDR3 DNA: TGTGCCAGCAAGGCTAGAAACTACGAGCAGTACTTC. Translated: CASKARNYEQYF.

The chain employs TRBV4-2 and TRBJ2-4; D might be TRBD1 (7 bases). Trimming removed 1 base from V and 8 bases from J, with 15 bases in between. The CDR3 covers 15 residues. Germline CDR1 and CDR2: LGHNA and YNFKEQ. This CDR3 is CASSQATGPGDIQYF. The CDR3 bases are TGTGCCAGCAGCCAAGCGACAGGGCCGGGGGACATTCAGTACTTC.

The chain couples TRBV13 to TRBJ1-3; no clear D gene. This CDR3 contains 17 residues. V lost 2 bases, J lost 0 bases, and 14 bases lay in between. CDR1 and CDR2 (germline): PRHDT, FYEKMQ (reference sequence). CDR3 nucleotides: TGTGCCAGCAGCTTATTGCTCCAGGCGAACTCTGGAAACACCATATATTTT. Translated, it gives CASSLLLQANSGNTIYF.